These T cell receptor beta chains were read from a single sample in a study of T cell responses to AZD1222 COVID-19 vaccine. Profiled with immunoSEQ multiplex PCR; TCRdb holds only in-frame clones, not every one. The profile shows about 140,000 clones, 85% to 95% of them singletons. The material sequenced was peripheral blood, taken 28 days after the second AZD1222 dose. The receptors here all came from an adult who received the AZD1222 COVID-19 vaccine. CDR3s include the opening cysteine and the closing phenylalanine or tryptophan. Each record gives: V gene, J gene, clone size, D gene, CDR3 DNA, CDR3 protein. D genes are given only for firm matches. Size values are once, few and many counts, or a class for expanded clones, and some rows have none.

V: TRBV9; J: TRBJ2-1; size: .; D: .; DNA: TGTGCCAGCAGCGTAGACGTTCGGGGGGAGCAGTTCTTC; CDR3: CASSVDVRGEQFF
V: TRBV5-6; J: TRBJ1-5; size: .; D: .; DNA: TGTGCCAGCAGCTCATACGGGAATCAGCCCCAGCATTTT; CDR3: CASSSYGNQPQHF
V: TRBV18; J: TRBJ1-4; size: .; D: TRBD1; DNA: TGTGCCAGCTCACCAACAACGACAGGGGGTAGTGAAAAACTGTTTTTT; CDR3: CASSPTTTGGSEKLFF
V: TRBV12-3/TRBV12-4; J: TRBJ1-4; size: .; D: .; DNA: TGTGCCAGCAGCCCGACAGGAAATGAAAAACTGTTTTTT; CDR3: CASSPTGNEKLFF
V: TRBV28; J: TRBJ2-7; size: .; D: .; DNA: TGTGCCAGCAGTCCAAGACTATACTACGAGCAGTACTTC; CDR3: CASSPRLYYEQYF
V: TRBV11-2; J: TRBJ1-5; size: once; D: TRBD1; DNA: TGTGCCAGCAGTCTAACAGGGGAGAAGCGGCCCCAGCATTTT; CDR3: CASSLTGEKRPQHF
V: TRBV20-1; J: TRBJ1-4; size: .; D: .; DNA: TGCAGTGCTACCTCCTTGGAAAAACTGTTTTTT; CDR3: CSATSLEKLFF
V: TRBV6-2/TRBV6-3; J: TRBJ2-7; size: .; D: TRBD1; DNA: TGTGCCAGCAGTTACTCGGGACAGGCTAGAGAGTACTTC; CDR3: CASSYSGQAREYF
V: TRBV6-6; J: TRBJ1-2; size: once; D: .; DNA: TGTGCCAGCAGTTACAGTAGTGAAGCTGGCTACACCTTC; CDR3: CASSYSSEAGYTF
V: TRBV3-1/TRBV3-2; J: TRBJ2-7; size: .; D: .; DNA: TGTGCCAGCAGTCAATTGATCTACGAGCAGTACTTC; CDR3: CASSQLIYEQYF
V: TRBV20-1; J: TRBJ1-5; size: .; D: .; DNA: TGCAGTGCTAGTCTGGGTAGGGATGGACAGCCCCAGCATTTT; CDR3: CSASLGRDGQPQHF
V: TRBV5-1; J: TRBJ1-2; size: .; D: .; DNA: TGCGCCAGCAGCTTGTCTGCAGGGACCTATGGCTACACCTTC; CDR3: CASSLSAGTYGYTF
V: TRBV3-1/TRBV3-2; J: TRBJ2-3; size: .; D: .; DNA: TGTGCCAGCAGCCCCCAGGGATGGGAAATAACAGATACGCAGTATTTT; CDR3: CASSPQGWEITDTQYF
V: TRBV3-1/TRBV3-2; J: TRBJ2-1; size: .; D: TRBD2; DNA: TGTGCCAGCAGCTCTAGCGGGGCTTACAATGAGCAGTTCTTC; CDR3: CASSSSGAYNEQFF
V: TRBV28; J: TRBJ2-1; size: .; D: TRBD1; DNA: TGTGCCAGCGGAACCGGGACAGGCCTGTACAATGAGCAGTTCTTC; CDR3: CASGTGTGLYNEQFF
V: TRBV12-3/TRBV12-4; J: TRBJ1-5; size: .; D: .; DNA: TGTGCCACCGGGGCCAATCAGCCCCAGCATTTT; CDR3: CATGANQPQHF
V: TRBV27; J: TRBJ1-3; size: .; D: .; DNA: TGTGCCAGCATTAAGGGAAACACCATATATTTT; CDR3: CASIKGNTIYF
V: TRBV15; J: TRBJ1-2; size: .; D: .; DNA: TGTGCCACCAGCAGGGCCATGGTGGGGGGCTATGGCTACACCTTC; CDR3: CATSRAMVGGYGYTF
V: TRBV19; J: TRBJ1-2; size: .; D: .; DNA: TGTGCCAGTAATCGAGAACAGGAATCTCTCTATGGCTACACCTTC; CDR3: CASNREQESLYGYTF
V: TRBV18; J: TRBJ1-2; size: .; D: .; DNA: TGTGCCAGCTCACCATCGGGAGCCTTGACTCTCTATGGCTACACCTTC; CDR3: CASSPSGALTLYGYTF
V: TRBV19; J: TRBJ2-2; size: .; D: .; DNA: TGTGCCAGTAGTATTTTGGAGTCGAACACCGGGGAGCTGTTTTTT; CDR3: CASSILESNTGELFF
V: TRBV27; J: TRBJ2-1; size: .; D: .; DNA: TGTGCCAGCAGAGGGGGGGGGCTAGCGAGATCCTACAATGAGCAGTTCTTC; CDR3: CASRGGGLARSYNEQFF
V: TRBV14; J: TRBJ2-2; size: .; D: .; DNA: TGTGCCAGCAGCCAAGTTTTGAGGGGTATTTTTCCCGGGGAGCTGTTTTTT; CDR3: CASSQVLRGIFPGELFF
V: TRBV4-3; J: TRBJ1-6; size: .; D: .; DNA: TGCGCCAGCAGCCAAGACCCCCCAGGTCTCTCCCTTAATTCACCCCTCCACTTT; CDR3: CASSQDPPGLSLNSPLHF
V: TRBV6-2/TRBV6-3; J: TRBJ2-2; size: .; D: .; DNA: TGTGCCAGCAGTTACTCGAGGAGGGGCGACACCGGGGAGCTGTTTTTT; CDR3: CASSYSRRGDTGELFF
V: TRBV20-1; J: TRBJ1-4; size: .; D: .; DNA: TGCAGTGCTAGTCCCCTCCGGGGGGATGAAAAACTGTTTTTT; CDR3: CSASPLRGDEKLFF
V: TRBV2; J: TRBJ1-4; size: .; D: TRBD1; DNA: TGTGCCAGCAATGGACAGGGGGCACCTAATGAAAAACTGTTTTTT; CDR3: CASNGQGAPNEKLFF
V: TRBV28; J: TRBJ2-7; size: .; D: .; DNA: TGTGCCAGCAAAGGCGCCGTCGAGCAGTACTTC; CDR3: CASKGAVEQYF
V: TRBV28; J: TRBJ1-5; size: .; D: TRBD1; DNA: TGTGCCAGCAGTCCCGACAGGGAGGGAGGACTGCCCCAGCATTTT; CDR3: CASSPDREGGLPQHF
V: TRBV25-1; J: TRBJ1-1; size: .; D: .; DNA: TGTGCCAGCAGTGCGGCCAGGGCGAACACTGAAGCTTTCTTT; CDR3: CASSAARANTEAFF
V: TRBV5-1; J: TRBJ2-7; size: .; D: .; DNA: TGCGCCAGCAGCCTGGACTTTGCCGAGCAGTACTTC; CDR3: CASSLDFAEQYF
V: TRBV11-2; J: TRBJ2-3; size: .; D: TRBD1; DNA: TGTGCCAGCAGCTGGGACAGGGTTACAGTCACAGATACGCAGTATTTT; CDR3: CASSWDRVTVTDTQYF
V: TRBV6-5; J: TRBJ1-1; size: .; D: TRBD1; DNA: TGTGCCAGCAGTTACGAGACAGGGGTGGCTTTCTTT; CDR3: CASSYETGVAFF
V: TRBV2; J: TRBJ1-1; size: .; D: .; DNA: TGTGCCAGCAGTTACCGACAGGAAGCTTTCTTT; CDR3: CASSYRQEAFF
V: TRBV11-2; J: TRBJ2-3; size: .; D: .; DNA: TGTGCCAGCAGCTTAGATAGGGGGAGCACAGATACGCAGTATTTT; CDR3: CASSLDRGSTDTQYF
V: TRBV6-5; J: TRBJ1-3; size: .; D: .; DNA: TGTGCCAGCAGTTTCGGACTCTCTGGAAACACCATATATTTT; CDR3: CASSFGLSGNTIYF
V: TRBV9; J: TRBJ2-3; size: .; D: .; DNA: TGTGCCAGCAGCGTAGGTATCCTTAGCACAGATACGCAGTATTTT; CDR3: CASSVGILSTDTQYF
V: TRBV25-1; J: TRBJ1-1; size: .; D: .; DNA: TGTGCCAGCAAACCACGGGGGGAACAGCTTGAAGCTTTCTTT; CDR3: CASKPRGEQLEAFF
V: TRBV5-6; J: TRBJ1-5; size: once; D: .; DNA: TGTGCCAGCAGCCGGGGGGAGGGTAATCAGCCCCAGCATTTT; CDR3: CASSRGEGNQPQHF
V: TRBV19; J: TRBJ1-5; size: once; D: .; DNA: TGTGCCAGTTCCGTATCGGGCAGCAATCAGCCCCAGCATTTT; CDR3: CASSVSGSNQPQHF
V: TRBV29-1; J: TRBJ1-6; size: .; D: .; DNA: TGCAGCGTTGGTTACGGGGGAGAAAATTCACCCCTCCACTTT; CDR3: CSVGYGGENSPLHF
V: TRBV23-1; J: TRBJ2-2; size: .; D: TRBD2; DNA: TGCGCCAGCAGCCCCTATTGTAGCGGGAGCGGCACCGGGGAGCTGTTTTTT; CDR3: CASSPYCSGSGTGELFF
V: TRBV30; J: TRBJ2-7; size: .; D: .; DNA: TGTGCCTGGAGACAGGGTGTCCACGAGCAGTACTTC; CDR3: CAWRQGVHEQYF
V: TRBV7-9; J: TRBJ2-3; size: .; D: TRBD2; DNA: TGTGCCAGCAGCCCCAGACTAGCGGATACGCAGTATTTT; CDR3: CASSPRLADTQYF
V: TRBV28; J: TRBJ1-3; size: .; D: TRBD1; DNA: TGTGCCAGCAGTCCTCCGGGACAGAACTCTGGAAACACCATATATTTT; CDR3: CASSPPGQNSGNTIYF
V: TRBV5-4; J: TRBJ1-2; size: .; D: TRBD1; DNA: TGTGCCAGCAGCTTCGTCCGGACAGGGGACTATGGCTACACCTTC; CDR3: CASSFVRTGDYGYTF
V: TRBV28; J: TRBJ1-3; size: .; D: TRBD1; DNA: TGTGCCAGCAGTTTATGGACAGGGGCTGGAAACACCATATATTTT; CDR3: CASSLWTGAGNTIYF
V: TRBV7-2; J: TRBJ1-3; size: .; D: .; DNA: TGTGCCAGCAGCGTTGGGGGGAACTCTGGAAACACCATATATTTT; CDR3: CASSVGGNSGNTIYF
V: TRBV28; J: TRBJ1-4; size: .; D: .; DNA: TGTGCCAGCACCCCCCGCGGGGTTGCTAATGAAAAACTGTTTTTT; CDR3: CASTPRGVANEKLFF
V: TRBV6-6; J: TRBJ1-5; size: .; D: TRBD1; DNA: TGTGCCAGCAGTCCTCGACAGGGGCAACGTCAGCCCCAGCATTTT; CDR3: CASSPRQGQRQPQHF
V: TRBV7-2; J: TRBJ1-5; size: .; D: .; DNA: TGTGCCAGCAGCCCATGGACCCCTAGCAATCAGCCCCAGCATTTT; CDR3: CASSPWTPSNQPQHF
V: TRBV10-3; J: TRBJ1-1; size: .; D: TRBD1; DNA: TGTGCCATCAGTGTTGACAGGGCCCAAAGCACTGAAGCTTTCTTT; CDR3: CAISVDRAQSTEAFF